This T cell receptor beta chain was identified during a study of control samples from healthy donors and cancer patients. The CDR3 has 15 amino acids. Sequencing used immunoSEQ multiplex PCR; TCRdb keeps in-frame clones, though not all of them. The sample lists over 100,000 clones, around 93% seen once, with roughly 1.9% in the top ten. The V gene is TRBV12-2, the J gene TRBJ2-7; TRBD1, as called in the table, went unchecked against the DNA. TRBV12-2 is tagged as a pseudogene. Sequences were obtained from blood. The clonotype comes from a woman aged 50 to 60 in good health. DNA for the CDR3: TGTGCAAGTCGCTGGATACAGGCGACCAACTACGAGCAGTACTTC. It encodes CASRWIQATNYEQYF.